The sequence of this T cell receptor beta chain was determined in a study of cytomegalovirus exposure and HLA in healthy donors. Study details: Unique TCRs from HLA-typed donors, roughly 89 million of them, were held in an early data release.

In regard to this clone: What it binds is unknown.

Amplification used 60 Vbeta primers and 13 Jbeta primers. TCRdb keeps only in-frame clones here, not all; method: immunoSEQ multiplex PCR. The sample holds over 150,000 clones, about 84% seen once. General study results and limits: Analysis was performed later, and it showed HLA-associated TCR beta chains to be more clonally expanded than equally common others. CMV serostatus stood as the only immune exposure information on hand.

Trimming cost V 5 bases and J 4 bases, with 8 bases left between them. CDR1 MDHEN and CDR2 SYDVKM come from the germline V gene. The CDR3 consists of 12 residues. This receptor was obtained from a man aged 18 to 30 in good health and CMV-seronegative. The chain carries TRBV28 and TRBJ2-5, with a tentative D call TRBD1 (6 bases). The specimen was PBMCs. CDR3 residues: CASSPRGETQYF. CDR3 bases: TGTGCCAGCAGTCCCAGGGGAGAGACCCAGTACTTC.